The 23 T cell receptor beta chains below were found in one sample sequenced in a study of shared clonotypes between healthy human individuals. Some clones are missing from TCRdb's copy, which holds only in-frame ones; the method was immunoSEQ multiplex PCR. The sample consists of about 1 million clones, 75% of them appearing once. The sequencing input was memory CD4+ T cells sorted from blood. Stated subset: CD45RA-negative fraction. The receptors were sampled from a man between 18 and 29 years old in good health.

The chain recombines TRBV19 with TRBJ1-6; D uncertain. Trimming cost V 7 bases and J 0 bases, with 13 bases left between them. CDR3 size: 16 residues. CDR1 and CDR2 from the germline V gene are LNHDA and SQIVND (reference sequence). Here the CDR3 DNA reads TGTGCCAGTACCCCAGTTGTGGGCTCCTATAATTCACCCCTCCACTTT. Its protein is CASTPVVGSYNSPLHF. Looking up the rest from reference TRBV19 and TRBJ1-6 gives the full variable domain: DGGITQSPKYLFRKEGQNVTLSCEQNLNHDAMYWYRQDPGQGLRLIYYSQIVNDFQKGDIAEGYSVSREKKESFPLTVTSAQKNPTAFYLCASTPVVGSYNSPLHFGNGTRLTVT.

This chain links TRBV5-1 with TRBJ2-7; D might be TRBD2 (6 bases). Per the germline V gene, CDR1 is SGHRS and CDR2 is YFSETQ. V lost 0 bases, J lost 4 bases, and 14 bases lay in between. The CDR3 sequence is 15 residues long. The CDR3 is CASSLGDGGRYEQYF. In nucleotides, the CDR3 is TGCGCCAGCAGCTTGGGGGACGGGGGAAGATACGAGCAGTACTTC.

This clone was counted once. The chain employs TRBV4-3 and TRBJ2-3; 8 nucleotides line up with TRBD2. Germline assignment: CDR1 LGHNA and CDR2 YSLEER. The CDR3 is 15 residues long. V was clipped by 3 bases and J by 4 bases; unmatched bases: 6. Here the CDR3 reads CASSQNSGMADTQYF. DNA of the CDR3: TGCGCCAGCAGCCAGAATAGCGGGATGGCAGATACGCAGTATTTT.

CDR3 loop: CASSPSLEETQYF. The CDR3 nucleotides are TGTGCCAGCAGCCCTTCCCTCGAAGAGACCCAGTACTTC. V is TRBV7-2 and J is TRBJ2-5, with D hard to call. CDR1 and CDR2 from the germline V gene are SGHTA and FQGNSA. V was shortened by 5 bases and J by 3 bases, with 10 bases between the two germline ends. There are 13 residues in the CDR3.

The V gene is TRBV2, the J gene TRBJ2-5; 9 nucleotides line up with TRBD2. Germline values: CDR1 SNHLY, CDR2 FYNNEI. The CDR3 extends over 14 amino acids. J gave up 5 bases and V 11 bases, and 12 bases lay outside the gene matches. The CDR3 here is CAGQRASGIETQYF. DNA for the CDR3: TGTGCCGGCCAAAGGGCTAGCGGGATCGAGACCCAGTACTTC.

V gene TRBV5-1 combines with J gene TRBJ1-6; possibly TRBD1 for D (6 bases). V was clipped by 5 bases and J by 7 bases, with 16 bases between them. Germline V CDR1 and CDR2: SGHRS, YFSETQ. There are 15 residues in the CDR3. The CDR3 reads CASRLRTDRNSPLHF. The DNA for the CDR3 is TGCGCCAGCAGGCTGCGGACAGATCGGAATTCACCCCTCCACTTT.

The chain uses TRBV10-1 and TRBJ1-1; 8 nucleotides match TRBD1. Unmatched junction bases numbered 10, after V lost 6 bases and J lost 1 base. This CDR3 has 16 amino acids. CDR1 and CDR2 (germline): WNHNN, SYGVQD (reference sequence). CDR3 in DNA: TGCGCCAGCAGAGAGGACAGGGAGGAACGGAACACTGAAGCTTTCTTT. Its protein is CASREDREERNTEAFF.

CDR3: CASSLSGGGETAYEQYF. In DNA, the CDR3 is TGTGCCAGCAGTTTATCGGGGGGGGGCGAGACCGCCTACGAGCAGTACTTC. V is TRBV27 and J is TRBJ2-7; maybe TRBD2 (7 bases). This CDR3 region has 17 residues. The germline CDR1 and CDR2 sequences are MNHEY and SMNVEV (reference sequence). Trimming removed 0 bases from V and 2 bases from J, with 17 bases in between.

V gene TRBV6-6 combines with J gene TRBJ1-4, with unresolved D. The CDR3 extends over 14 amino acids. Germline V lookup: CDR1 MNHNY, CDR2 SVGAGI (reference sequence). The V gene lost 6 bases and the J gene lost 6 bases, with 14 bases spanning the gap. This CDR3 is CASRPEGFYEKLFF. In DNA form, the CDR3 reads TGTGCCAGCAGGCCCGAGGGTTTTTATGAAAAACTGTTTTTT.

J is TRBJ1-1 and V is TRBV2, with TRBD1 identical over 7 bases. The CDR3 extends over 11 amino acids. V was clipped by 10 bases and J by 11 bases; unmatched bases: 10. The germline CDR1 and CDR2 sequences are SNHLY and FYNNEI. The CDR3 DNA follows: TGTGCCACCAAGGGGGCGGGGGAGGCTTTCTTT. Translating gives CATKGAGEAFF.

The chain couples TRBV27 to TRBJ1-6; 8 nucleotides align to TRBD1. Germline values: CDR1 MNHEY, CDR2 SMNVEV (reference sequence). The V gene end was trimmed by 6 bases and the J gene end by 7 bases; junction bases not matched to a gene: 5. CDR3 length equals 14 residues. CDR3 in amino acids: CASRLTGGNSPLHF. The CDR3 DNA reads as TGTGCCAGCAGACTTACAGGGGGGAATTCACCCCTCCACTTT.

The genes are TRBV10-2 and TRBJ2-5; 7 positions match TRBD2. The J segment lost 2 bases and the V segment lost 3 bases, leaving 3 bases of the junction unmatched. CDR1 is WSHSY, CDR2 SAAADI, per germline. The CDR3 runs to 14 residues. CDR3 in amino acids: CASSETGLQETQYF. The CDR3 DNA sequence: TGCGCCAGCAGTGAAACGGGACTACAAGAGACCCAGTACTTC.

This clone is a singleton in its sample. The chain recombines TRBV7-8 with TRBJ1-2; D unclear. Germline V gives CDR1 SGHVS, CDR2 FQNEAQ. With 1 base removed from V and 2 bases from J, the gap between germline ends came to 14 bases. The CDR3 is made up of 16 amino acids. The DNA of the CDR3 is TGTGCCAGCAGCTTAGAAGTTGCAGTACAAAACTATGGCTACACCTTC. Its protein product is CASSLEVAVQNYGYTF.

The gene calls are TRBV7-6 and TRBJ2-5, with 10 bases that match TRBD2. The CDR3 runs 15 residues. Germline assignment: CDR1 SGHVS and CDR2 FNYEAQ. The ends lost 5 bases at V and 2 bases at J; junction bases unmatched: 5. In nucleotides, the CDR3 is TGTGCCAGCAGCCCGACGACTAGCGGGCAAGAGACCCAGTACTTC. It yields the protein CASSPTTSGQETQYF.

The chain uses TRBV5-6 and TRBJ1-2; TRBD1 is a possible D gene (5 bases). The CDR3 consists of 15 residues. Deletions cut 0 bases from V and 6 bases from J, with 15 bases between. Germline lookup yields CDR1 SGHDT and CDR2 YYEEEE. CDR3 amino acids: CASSLAGRGANGYTF. The CDR3, as DNA: TGTGCCAGCAGCTTGGCCGGTCGAGGGGCGAATGGCTACACCTTC.

Remarks on this clone: A much larger clone sits a single nucleotide away, making a read error possible. V gene TRBV2 combines with J gene TRBJ2-7; no clear D gene. The CDR3 has 11 residues. Germline values: CDR1 SNHLY, CDR2 FYNNEI. Trimming stripped 5 bases from V and 1 base from J, with 3 bases between. CDR3 nucleotide sequence: TGTGCCAGCAGTCAGTCCTACGAGCAGTACTTC. Amino acids: CASSQSYEQYF.

The genes are TRBV18 and TRBJ2-2; possibly TRBD2 for D (5 bases). The CDR3 extends over 16 amino acids. Germline loops: CDR1 KGHSH, CDR2 LQKENI. V was pared by 5 bases and J by 1 base, with 14 bases between. The chain's CDR3 is CASSDSSGWNTGELFF. CDR3 DNA: TGTGCCAGCTCAGACTCCAGCGGTTGGAACACCGGGGAGCTGTTTTTT.

The CDR3 DNA is TGTGCCAGCTCACAGGACGGGAGACCCTACGAGCAGTACTTC. The encoded protein is CASSQDGRPYEQYF. The chain joins TRBV18 to TRBJ2-7; D may be TRBD2 (6 bases). CDR1 is KGHSH and CDR2 is LQKENI in the germline V gene. This CDR3 spans 14 amino acids. Trimming removed 4 bases at V and 2 bases at J, with 12 bases between.

This clone has a handful of counts. The chain links TRBV10-1 to TRBJ2-2; D is undetermined. This CDR3 region has 12 residues. The V end lost 6 bases, the J end lost 4 bases, and 6 bases lay between the germline ends. From germline, CDR1 is WNHNN and CDR2 SYGVQD (reference sequence). The CDR3 reads CASRPGTGELFF. CDR3 DNA: TGCGCCAGCAGACCAGGCACCGGGGAGCTGTTTTTT.

This clone has at least ten counts. The chain employs TRBV6-1 and TRBJ1-5, with D unresolved. V lost 1 base to trimming and J lost 9 bases, with 4 bases between them. This CDR3 has 11 amino acids. Germline assignment: CDR1 MNHNS and CDR2 SASEGT. The CDR3 loop reads CASSEGAPQHF. As DNA, the CDR3 is TGTGCCAGCAGTGAAGGGGCGCCCCAGCATTTT.

Concerning this clone itself: This sample includes further DNA sequences coding for the same CDR3. V usage is TRBV2 and J usage is TRBJ1-1; D is undetermined. The CDR3 has 12 residues. Germline CDR1 SNHLY, CDR2 FYNNEI. The V end lost 1 base, the J end lost 4 bases, and 4 bases lay between the germline ends. The chain's CDR3 is CASSEGGTEAFF. The CDR3, as DNA: TGTGCCAGCAGTGAAGGGGGCACTGAAGCTTTCTTT.

The chain uses TRBV28 and TRBJ2-7; D might be TRBD2 (5 bases). Deletions cut 6 bases from V and 3 bases from J, with 18 bases between. The germline V gene encodes CDR1 MDHEN and CDR2 SYDVKM. The CDR3 length is 15 residues. This CDR3 reads CASSSTFTGIYEQYF. The CDR3 DNA follows: TGTGCCAGCAGCTCCACCTTCACCGGGATCTACGAGCAGTACTTC. Together with reference TRBV28 and TRBJ2-7, the CDR3 gives the full variable domain: DVKVTQSSRYLVKRTGEKVFLECVQDMDHENMFWYRQDPGLGLRLIYFSYDVKMKEKGDIPEGYSVSREKKERFSLILESASTNQTSMYLCASSSTFTGIYEQYFGPGTRLTVT.

The rearrangement joins TRBV10-2 to TRBJ1-2; D gene ambiguous. The CDR3 loop spans 13 amino acids. V lost 6 bases to trimming and J lost 6 bases, with 14 bases between them. CDR1 and CDR2 from the germline V gene are WSHSY and SAAADI. The CDR3 DNA follows: TGCGCCAGCAGCCAAAATCAAAGGGATGGCTACACCTTC. This sequence encodes CASSQNQRDGYTF.